The rows below give T cell receptor beta chains drawn from one sample of a study of blood T cells in healthy people across ages. One entry per CDR3 protein, called by TCRdb with MiXCR from the 5' RACE reads. The sample consists of approximately 1,000,000 distinct CDR3 sequences, roughly 45% of them appearing once. Sequenced: blood. The receptors stem from a woman in her fifties or sixties in good health. Both conserved end residues are part of each CDR3. The D gene is left open where the match is weak. Clone size appears in some rows only: once, few, many, or a class for an expanded clone.

clone_size	v_call	j_call	d_call	cdr3_aa	cdr3_nt
many	TRBV7-2	TRBJ1-2	TRBD1	CASSAETGPYGYTF	TGTGCCAGCAGCGCCGAGACAGGGCCCTATGGCTACACCTTC
NA	TRBV11-2	TRBJ2-1	TRBD2	CASSLRLAGFEQFF	TGTGCCAGCAGCCTACGACTAGCGGGATTTGAGCAGTTCTTC
few	TRBV12-3/TRBV12-4	TRBJ2-7	TRBD2	CASSQYGLASRGDEQYF	TGTGCCAGCAGCCAATACGGACTAGCGAGCCGTGGGGACGAGCAGTACTTC
NA	TRBV5-1	TRBJ2-3	NA	CASRDTGGTQYF	TGCGCCAGCAGGGACACCGGTGGTACGCAGTATTTT
NA	TRBV9	TRBJ1-5	NA	CASSVGPQHQPQHF	TGTGCCAGCAGCGTAGGACCTCAACATCAGCCCCAGCATTTT
NA	TRBV14	TRBJ2-7	NA	CASSRRVRSIDYEQYF	TGTGCCAGCAGCCGAAGGGTGAGGAGTATCGACTACGAGCAGTACTTC
few	TRBV20-1	TRBJ2-1	NA	CSAIYGTYTSGQFF	TGCAGTGCTATATACGGGACTTATACATCCGGGCAGTTCTTC
once	TRBV12-5	TRBJ2-1	TRBD2	CASALSGSRHNEQFF	TGTGCTAGTGCCCTAAGCGGGAGTCGCCACAATGAGCAGTTCTTC
once	TRBV2	TRBJ2-7	NA	CASLGGRRYYEQYF	TGTGCCAGTCTCGGAGGTCGCAGATACTACGAGCAGTACTTC
NA	TRBV10-3	TRBJ2-7	NA	CAISKSSGSPYEQYF	TGTGCCATCAGTAAGTCGAGCGGATCCCCCTACGAGCAGTACTTC
few	TRBV7-2	TRBJ2-5	TRBD2	CASSLGGGPGETQYF	TGTGCCAGCAGCTTAGGGGGAGGGCCGGGAGAGACCCAGTACTTC
NA	TRBV27	TRBJ2-5	TRBD1	CASSARGQGAREQYF	TGTGCCAGCAGTGCCCGCGGACAGGGGGCGCGGGAGCAGTACTTC
NA	TRBV20-1	TRBJ2-7	TRBD2	CSAGGDYNEQYF	TGCAGTGCCGGAGGGGACTACAACGAGCAGTACTTC
NA	TRBV10-3	TRBJ2-7	TRBD1	CAILFRQGASYEQYF	TGTGCCATCCTATTCCGACAGGGGGCTTCCTACGAGCAGTACTTC
NA	TRBV27	TRBJ1-5	NA	CASSNMGHHNQPQHF	TGTGCCAGCAGTAACATGGGACACCACAATCAGCCCCAGCATTTT
NA	TRBV11-1	TRBJ2-1	TRBD2	CASSSGTSGSTHNEQFF	TGTGCCAGCAGCTCGGGGACTAGCGGGAGCACTCACAATGAGCAGTTCTTC
NA	TRBV2	TRBJ2-6	TRBD1	CASNTGDGGANVLTF	TGTGCCAGCAACACAGGGGACGGTGGGGCCAACGTCCTGACTTTC
few	TRBV5-1	TRBJ1-2	NA	CASSFIGEGGYTF	TGCGCCAGCAGCTTTATTGGGGAAGGTGGCTACACCTTC
once	TRBV20-1	TRBJ2-7	NA	CSANSGTASYEQYF	TGCAGTGCAAACTCGGGAACGGCGTCCTACGAGCAGTACTTC
NA	TRBV9	TRBJ2-7	NA	CASSVGPGVGDEQYF	TGTGCCAGCAGCGTAGGGCCGGGAGTAGGGGACGAGCAGTACTTC
NA	TRBV9	TRBJ2-3	NA	CASSAPVHGSTDTQYF	TGTGCCAGCAGCGCCCCCGTACACGGCTCCACAGATACGCAGTATTTT
few	TRBV29-1	TRBJ1-2	NA	CSVEGGTELYGYTF	TGCAGCGTTGAAGGTGGCACTGAACTATATGGCTACACCTTC
NA	TRBV11-2	TRBJ2-2	NA	CASSFLRVTGELFF	TGTGCCAGCAGCTTTCTGAGGGTCACCGGGGAGCTGTTTTTT
NA	TRBV2	TRBJ2-7	NA	CAGHVAGNFYEQYF	TGTGCCGGTCATGTAGCCGGGAATTTCTACGAGCAGTACTTC
many	TRBV12-3/TRBV12-4	TRBJ1-1	NA	CASSLGGRAFF	TGTGCCAGCAGTTTGGGAGGGCGCGCTTTCTTT
few	TRBV27	TRBJ2-7	TRBD1	CASSARDRTYEQYF	TGTGCCAGCAGTGCCCGGGACAGAACCTACGAGCAGTACTTC
NA	TRBV20-1	TRBJ2-7	TRBD2	CSARDRDSGSGSYEQYF	TGCAGTGCTAGAGATCGTGATAGCGGGAGTGGGAGCTACGAGCAGTACTTC
NA	TRBV5-6	TRBJ2-7	NA	CASSFSGKDEQYF	TGTGCCAGCAGCTTCTCTGGGAAGGACGAGCAGTACTTC
few	TRBV9	TRBJ2-2	TRBD1	CASSVRTGDNTGELFF	TGTGCCAGCAGCGTAAGGACAGGGGATAACACCGGGGAGCTGTTTTTT
NA	TRBV29-1	TRBJ2-2	NA	CSVTSDGELFF	TGCAGCGTCACATCAGACGGGGAGCTGTTTTTT
NA	TRBV28	TRBJ2-7	NA	CASSPTDRIDYYEQYF	TGTGCCAGCAGTCCAACCGACAGGATCGATTATTACGAGCAGTACTTC
NA	TRBV11-1	TRBJ1-1	NA	CASSLARVGNTEAFF	TGTGCCAGCAGCTTAGCGAGGGTGGGGAACACTGAAGCTTTCTTT
NA	TRBV7-9	TRBJ2-7	NA	CASSLSDGSSYEQYF	TGTGCCAGCAGCTTAAGCGACGGGAGCTCCTACGAGCAGTACTTC